This note documents a single T cell receptor (beta chain) sequence. Over several immunoSEQ plates, each subset's genomic DNA was distributed in even portions. Generated by immunoSEQ multiplex PCR, the TCRdb table keeps only in-frame clones and is missing some. The table shows about 1.4 million clones, with approximately 96% occurring only once. The data were obtained in a study of shared clonotypes between healthy human individuals. From germline, CDR1 is SNHLY and CDR2 FYNNEI. CDR3 length: 13 residues. V was trimmed by 9 bases and J by 5 bases, leaving 17 bases between them. The receptor's source is a man between 25 and 39 years old in good health. Sample: naive CD4+ T cells sorted from blood. Subset noted: CD45RA+ positively selected. The V and J genes are TRBV2 and TRBJ2-7; D perhaps matches TRBD2 (7 bases). In DNA, the CDR3 is TGTGCCAGTTCGAAAGGGGGGGTCGACGAGCAGTACTTC. Translated: CASSKGGVDEQYF.